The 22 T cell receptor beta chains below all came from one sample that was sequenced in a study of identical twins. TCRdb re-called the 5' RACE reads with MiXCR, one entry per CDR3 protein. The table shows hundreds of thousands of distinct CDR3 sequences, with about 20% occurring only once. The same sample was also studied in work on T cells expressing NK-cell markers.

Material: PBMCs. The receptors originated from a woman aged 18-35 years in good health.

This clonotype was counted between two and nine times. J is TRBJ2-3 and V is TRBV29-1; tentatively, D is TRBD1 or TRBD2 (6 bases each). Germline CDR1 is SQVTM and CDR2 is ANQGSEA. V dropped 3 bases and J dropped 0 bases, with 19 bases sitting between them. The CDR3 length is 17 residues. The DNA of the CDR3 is TGCAGCGTTGACCCAACAGGGACTTACCCTAGCACAGATACGCAGTATTTT. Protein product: CSVDPTGTYPSTDTQYF.

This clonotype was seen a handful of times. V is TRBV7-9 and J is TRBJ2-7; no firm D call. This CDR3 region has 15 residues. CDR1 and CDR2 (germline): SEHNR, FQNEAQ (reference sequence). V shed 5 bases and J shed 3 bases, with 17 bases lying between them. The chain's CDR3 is CASSHKESSFYEQYF. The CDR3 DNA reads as TGTGCCAGCAGCCACAAAGAGAGCAGTTTCTACGAGCAGTACTTC.

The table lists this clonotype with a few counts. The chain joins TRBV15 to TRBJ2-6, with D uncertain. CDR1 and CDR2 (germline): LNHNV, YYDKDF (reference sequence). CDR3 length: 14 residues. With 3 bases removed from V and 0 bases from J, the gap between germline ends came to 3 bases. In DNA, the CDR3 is TGTGCCACCAGCAGCGACTCTGGGGCCAACGTCCTGACTTTC. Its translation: CATSSDSGANVLTF.

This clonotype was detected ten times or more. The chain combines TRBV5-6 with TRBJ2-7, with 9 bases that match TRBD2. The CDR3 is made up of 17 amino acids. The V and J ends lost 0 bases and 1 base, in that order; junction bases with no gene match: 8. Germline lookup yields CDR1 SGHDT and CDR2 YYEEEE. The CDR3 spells CASSLAWVAGVSYEQYF. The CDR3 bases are TGTGCCAGCAGCTTGGCCTGGGTAGCGGGAGTGTCCTACGAGCAGTACTTC.

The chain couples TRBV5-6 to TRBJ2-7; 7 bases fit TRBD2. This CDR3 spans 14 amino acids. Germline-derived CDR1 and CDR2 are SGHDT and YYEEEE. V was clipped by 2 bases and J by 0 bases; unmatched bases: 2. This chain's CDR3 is CASSLAGLSYEQYF. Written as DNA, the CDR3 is TGTGCCAGCAGCTTAGCGGGACTCTCCTACGAGCAGTACTTC.

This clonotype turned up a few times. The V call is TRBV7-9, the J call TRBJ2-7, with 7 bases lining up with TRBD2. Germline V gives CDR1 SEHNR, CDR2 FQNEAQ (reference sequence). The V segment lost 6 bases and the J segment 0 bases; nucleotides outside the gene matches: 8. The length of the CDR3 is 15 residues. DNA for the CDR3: TGTGCCAGCAGTCCCCGGGCTAGCGGCTCCTACGAGCAGTACTTC. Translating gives CASSPRASGSYEQYF.

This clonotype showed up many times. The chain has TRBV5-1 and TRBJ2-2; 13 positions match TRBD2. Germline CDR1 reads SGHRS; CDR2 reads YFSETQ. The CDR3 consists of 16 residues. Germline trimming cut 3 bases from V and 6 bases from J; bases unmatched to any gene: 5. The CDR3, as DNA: TGCGCCAGCAGCTCCGGACTAGCGGGAGCGGCCGGGGAGCTGTTTTTT. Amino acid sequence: CASSSGLAGAAGELFF.

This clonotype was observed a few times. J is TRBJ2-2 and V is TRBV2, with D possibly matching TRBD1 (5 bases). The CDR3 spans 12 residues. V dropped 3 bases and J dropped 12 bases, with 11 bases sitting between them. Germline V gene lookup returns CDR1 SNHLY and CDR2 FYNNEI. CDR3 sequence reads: CASSEGPGKLFF. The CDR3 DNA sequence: TGTGCCAGCAGTGAGGGTCCAGGGAAGCTGTTTTTT.

The CDR3 here is CASSTKRTFRAGELFF. The CDR3 DNA follows: TGTGCCAGCAGCACCAAACGAACCTTTAGGGCCGGGGAGCTGTTTTTT. This rearrangement joins TRBV12-3 or TRBV12-4 to TRBJ2-2; D ambiguous. V lost 6 bases to trimming and J lost 6 bases, with 20 bases between them. CDR3 size: 16 residues.

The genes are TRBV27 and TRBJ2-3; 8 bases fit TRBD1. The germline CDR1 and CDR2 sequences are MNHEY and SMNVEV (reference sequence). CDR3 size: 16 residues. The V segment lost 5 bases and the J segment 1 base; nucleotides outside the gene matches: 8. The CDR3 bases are TGTGCCAGCAGTCTATACAGGGGGTATGGCACAGATACGCAGTATTTT. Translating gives CASSLYRGYGTDTQYF.

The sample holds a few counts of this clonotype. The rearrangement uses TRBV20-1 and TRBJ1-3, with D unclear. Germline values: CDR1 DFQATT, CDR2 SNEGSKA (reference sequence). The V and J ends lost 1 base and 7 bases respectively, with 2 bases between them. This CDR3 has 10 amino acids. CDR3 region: CSARGNTIYF. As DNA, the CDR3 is TGCAGTGCTAGAGGGAACACCATATATTTT.

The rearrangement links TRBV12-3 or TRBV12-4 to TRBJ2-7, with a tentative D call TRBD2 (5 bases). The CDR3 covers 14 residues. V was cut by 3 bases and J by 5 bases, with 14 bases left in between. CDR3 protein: CASSFASTPDEQYF. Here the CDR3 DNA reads TGTGCCAGCAGTTTTGCTAGCACCCCGGACGAGCAGTACTTC.

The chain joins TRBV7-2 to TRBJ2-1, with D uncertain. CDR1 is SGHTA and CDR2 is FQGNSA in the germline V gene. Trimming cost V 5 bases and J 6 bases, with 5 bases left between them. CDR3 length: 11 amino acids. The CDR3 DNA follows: TGTGCCAGCAGCGCCATCAATGAGCAGTTCTTC. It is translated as CASSAINEQFF.

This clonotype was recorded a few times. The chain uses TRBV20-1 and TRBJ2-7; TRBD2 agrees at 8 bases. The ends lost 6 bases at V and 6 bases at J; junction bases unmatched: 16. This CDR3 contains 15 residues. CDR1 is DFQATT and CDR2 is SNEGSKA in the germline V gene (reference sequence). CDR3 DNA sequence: TGCAGTGCCCTACCAAAGGGAAGCGGGAGTCGCGAGCAGTACTTC. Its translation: CSALPKGSGSREQYF.

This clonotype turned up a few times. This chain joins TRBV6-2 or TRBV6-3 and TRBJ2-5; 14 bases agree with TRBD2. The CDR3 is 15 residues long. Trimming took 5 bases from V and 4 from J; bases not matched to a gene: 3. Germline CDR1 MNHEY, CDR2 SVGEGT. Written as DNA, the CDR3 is TGTGCCAGCAGTCCGACTAGCGGGAGGGGAGAGACCCAGTACTTC. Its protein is CASSPTSGRGETQYF.

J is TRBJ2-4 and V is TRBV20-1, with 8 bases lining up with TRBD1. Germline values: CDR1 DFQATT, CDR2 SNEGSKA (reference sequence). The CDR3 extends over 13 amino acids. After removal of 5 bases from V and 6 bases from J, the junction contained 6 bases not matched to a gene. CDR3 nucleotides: TGCAGTGCTTACCAGGGGGCTACAAACATTCAGTACTTC. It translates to CSAYQGATNIQYF.

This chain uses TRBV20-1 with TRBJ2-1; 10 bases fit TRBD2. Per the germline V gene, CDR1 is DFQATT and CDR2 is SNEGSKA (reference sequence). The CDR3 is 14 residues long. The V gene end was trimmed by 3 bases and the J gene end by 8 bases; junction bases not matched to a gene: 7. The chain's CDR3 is CSASLSLAGDEQFF. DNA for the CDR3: TGCAGTGCTAGTCTATCTCTAGCGGGGGATGAGCAGTTCTTC.

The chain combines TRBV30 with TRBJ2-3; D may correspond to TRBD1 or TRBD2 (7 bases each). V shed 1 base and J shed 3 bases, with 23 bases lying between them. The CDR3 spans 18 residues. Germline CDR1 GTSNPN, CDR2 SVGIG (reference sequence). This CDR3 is CAWSGRQGRGSWTDTQYF. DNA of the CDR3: TGTGCCTGGAGTGGCCGACAGGGTCGCGGGAGTTGGACAGATACGCAGTATTTT.

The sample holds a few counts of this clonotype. CDR3 protein: CSAKIQDTQYF. CDR3 coding DNA: TGCAGTGCCAAGATACAAGATACGCAGTATTTT. J is TRBJ2-3 and V is TRBV20-1; no definite D call. The CDR3 has 11 residues. The V and J ends lost 6 bases and 5 bases respectively, with 9 bases between them. Germline V gene sequence: CDR1 DFQATT, CDR2 SNEGSKA (reference sequence).

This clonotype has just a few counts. The DNA of the CDR3 is TGCAGCGTTGATTACAGACAAGAGACCCAGTACTTC. Its protein is CSVDYRQETQYF. The rearrangement links TRBV29-1 to TRBJ2-5; D remains unclear. Germline V gene lookup returns CDR1 SQVTM and CDR2 ANQGSEA. Trimming left V 3 bases short and J 2 bases short, with 7 bases between. The CDR3 loop spans 12 amino acids.

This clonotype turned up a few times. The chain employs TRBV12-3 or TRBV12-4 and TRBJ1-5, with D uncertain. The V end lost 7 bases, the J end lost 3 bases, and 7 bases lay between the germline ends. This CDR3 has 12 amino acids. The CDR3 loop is CASTRANQPQHF. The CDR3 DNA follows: TGTGCCAGCACTAGGGCCAATCAGCCCCAGCATTTT.

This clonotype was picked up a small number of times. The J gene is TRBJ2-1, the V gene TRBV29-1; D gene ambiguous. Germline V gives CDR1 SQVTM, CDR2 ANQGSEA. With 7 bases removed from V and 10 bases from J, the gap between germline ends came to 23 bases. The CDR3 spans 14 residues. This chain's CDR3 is CSGTSRAKTREQFF. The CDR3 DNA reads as TGCAGCGGGACCTCTCGCGCCAAGACCCGGGAGCAGTTCTTC.